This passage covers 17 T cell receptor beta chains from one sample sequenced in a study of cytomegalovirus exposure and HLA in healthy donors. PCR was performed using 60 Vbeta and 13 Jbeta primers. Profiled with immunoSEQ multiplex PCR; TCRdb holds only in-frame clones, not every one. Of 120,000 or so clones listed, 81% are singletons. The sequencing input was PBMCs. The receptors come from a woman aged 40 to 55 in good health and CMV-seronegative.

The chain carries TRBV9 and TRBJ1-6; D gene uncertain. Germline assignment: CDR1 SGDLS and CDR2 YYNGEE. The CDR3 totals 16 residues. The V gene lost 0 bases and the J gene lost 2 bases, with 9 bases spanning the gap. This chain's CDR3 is CASSVAGVPYNSPLHF. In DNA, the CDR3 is TGTGCCAGCAGCGTAGCCGGGGTCCCCTATAATTCACCCCTCCACTTT.

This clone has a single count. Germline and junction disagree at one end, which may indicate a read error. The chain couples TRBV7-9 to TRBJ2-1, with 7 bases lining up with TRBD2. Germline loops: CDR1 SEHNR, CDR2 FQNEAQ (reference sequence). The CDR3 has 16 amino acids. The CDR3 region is CSSSPRWLAVHNEQFF. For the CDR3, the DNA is TGTTCCAGCAGCCCCCGATGGCTAGCGGTCCACAATGAGCAGTTCTTC.

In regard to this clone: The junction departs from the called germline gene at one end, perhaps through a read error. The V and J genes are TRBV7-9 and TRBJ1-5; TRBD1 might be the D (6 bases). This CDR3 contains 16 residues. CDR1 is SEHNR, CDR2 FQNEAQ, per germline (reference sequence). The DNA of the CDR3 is TGTTCCAGCAGCGCATCTGACAGGATGAGCAATCAGCCCCAGCATTTT. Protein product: CSSSASDRMSNQPQHF.

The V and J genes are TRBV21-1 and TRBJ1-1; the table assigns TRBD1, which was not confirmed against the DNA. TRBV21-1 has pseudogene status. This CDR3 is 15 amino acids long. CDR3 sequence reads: CASSLRTGTNTEAFF. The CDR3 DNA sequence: TGTGCCAGCAGCCTTCGGACAGGGACGAACACTGAAGCTTTCTTT.

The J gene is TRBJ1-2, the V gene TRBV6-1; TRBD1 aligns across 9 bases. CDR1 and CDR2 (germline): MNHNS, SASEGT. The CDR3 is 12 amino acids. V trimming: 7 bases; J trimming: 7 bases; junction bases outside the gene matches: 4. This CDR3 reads CASTRDRVGYTF. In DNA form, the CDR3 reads TGTGCCAGCACAAGGGACAGGGTTGGCTACACCTTC.

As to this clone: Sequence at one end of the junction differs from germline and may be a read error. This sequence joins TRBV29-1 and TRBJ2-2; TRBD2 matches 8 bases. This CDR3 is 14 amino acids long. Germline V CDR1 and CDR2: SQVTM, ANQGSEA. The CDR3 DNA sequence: TGCAGCGCCCAAGCGGGGGCGAACACCGGGGGGCTGTTTTTT. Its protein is CSAQAGANTGGLFF.

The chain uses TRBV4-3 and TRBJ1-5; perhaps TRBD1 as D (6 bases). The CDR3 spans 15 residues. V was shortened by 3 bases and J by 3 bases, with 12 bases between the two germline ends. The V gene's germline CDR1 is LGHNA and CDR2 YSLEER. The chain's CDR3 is CASSHNRDNNQPQHF. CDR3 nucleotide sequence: TGCGCCAGCAGCCACAACCGGGACAACAATCAGCCCCAGCATTTT.

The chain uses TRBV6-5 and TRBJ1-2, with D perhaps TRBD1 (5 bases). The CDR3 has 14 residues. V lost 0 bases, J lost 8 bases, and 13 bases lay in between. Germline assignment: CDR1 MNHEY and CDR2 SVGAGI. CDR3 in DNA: TGTGCCAGCAGTTACTCTGGGGCAGCCCCAGGCTACACCTTC. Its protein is CASSYSGAAPGYTF.

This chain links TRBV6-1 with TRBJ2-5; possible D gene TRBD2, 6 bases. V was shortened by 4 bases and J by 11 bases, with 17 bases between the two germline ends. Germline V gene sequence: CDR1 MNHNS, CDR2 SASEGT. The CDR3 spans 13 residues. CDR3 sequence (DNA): TGTGCCAGCAGTGCAACGGCGGGCGGGGAGCAGTACTTC. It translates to CASSATAGGEQYF.

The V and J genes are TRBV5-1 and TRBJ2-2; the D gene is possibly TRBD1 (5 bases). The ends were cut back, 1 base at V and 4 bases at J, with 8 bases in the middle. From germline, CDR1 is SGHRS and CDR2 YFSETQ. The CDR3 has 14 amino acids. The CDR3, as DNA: TGCGCCAGCAGCTTGAGGACAACCACCGGGGAGCTGTTTTTT. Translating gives CASSLRTTTGELFF.

This CDR3 is CASSLEQHPIYTGELFF. In DNA, the CDR3 is TGTGCCAGCAGCTTAGAACAACACCCGATCTACACCGGGGAGCTGTTTTTT. V and J are TRBV7-9 and TRBJ2-2; D is ambiguous. V lost 1 base and J lost 3, with 15 bases in between. CDR3 length: 17 residues. Germline V gives CDR1 SEHNR, CDR2 FQNEAQ (reference sequence). The full variable domain, rest sourced from reference TRBV7-9 and TRBJ2-2, is DTGVSQNPRHKITKRGQNVTFRCDPISEHNRLYWYRQTLGQGPEFLTYFQNEAQLEKSRLLSDRFSAERPKGSFSTLEIQRTEQGDSAMYLCASSLEQHPIYTGELFFGEGSRLTVL.

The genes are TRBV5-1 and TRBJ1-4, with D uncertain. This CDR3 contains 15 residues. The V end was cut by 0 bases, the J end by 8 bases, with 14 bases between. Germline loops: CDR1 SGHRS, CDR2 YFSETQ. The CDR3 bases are TGCGCCAGCAGCTTGGCCGGGTTCCCAGAGGAAAAACTGTTTTTT. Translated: CASSLAGFPEEKLFF.

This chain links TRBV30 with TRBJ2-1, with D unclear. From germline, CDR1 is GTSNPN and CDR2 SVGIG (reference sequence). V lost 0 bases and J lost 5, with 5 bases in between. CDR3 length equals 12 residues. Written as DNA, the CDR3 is TGTGCCTGGAGTGTAGCCAACAATGAGCAGTTCTTC. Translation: CAWSVANNEQFF.

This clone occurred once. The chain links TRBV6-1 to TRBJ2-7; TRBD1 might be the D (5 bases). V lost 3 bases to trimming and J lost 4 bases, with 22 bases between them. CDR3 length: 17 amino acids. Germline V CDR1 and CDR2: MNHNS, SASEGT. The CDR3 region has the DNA TGTGCCAGCAGTGAGCGCTCCATCAGGGAAGGGGTTTACGAGCAGTACTTC. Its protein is CASSERSIREGVYEQYF.

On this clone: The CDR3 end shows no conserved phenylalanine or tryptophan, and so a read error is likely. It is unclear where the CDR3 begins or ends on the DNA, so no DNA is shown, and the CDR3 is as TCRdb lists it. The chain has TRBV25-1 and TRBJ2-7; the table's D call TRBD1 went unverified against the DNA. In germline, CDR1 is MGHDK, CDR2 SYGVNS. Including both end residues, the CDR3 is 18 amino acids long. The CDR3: CASRLSTRATGLVPSSHP.

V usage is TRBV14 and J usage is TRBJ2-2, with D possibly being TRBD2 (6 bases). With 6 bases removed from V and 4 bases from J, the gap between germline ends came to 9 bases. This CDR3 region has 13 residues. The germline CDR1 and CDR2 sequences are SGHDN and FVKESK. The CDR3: CASRHSGTGELFF. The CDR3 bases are TGTGCCAGCAGGCATAGCGGCACCGGGGAGCTGTTTTTT.

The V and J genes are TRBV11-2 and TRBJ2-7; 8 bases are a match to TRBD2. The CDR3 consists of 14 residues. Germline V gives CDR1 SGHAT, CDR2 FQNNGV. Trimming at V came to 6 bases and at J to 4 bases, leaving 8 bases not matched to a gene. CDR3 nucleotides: TGTGCCAGCAGGCGGGTAGCGGGACTTTACGAGCAGTACTTC. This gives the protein CASRRVAGLYEQYF.